This TCR beta chain was identified in a study of T cell changes during pregnancy in multiple sclerosis. TCRdb's table, derived via immunoSEQ multiplex PCR, lists solely in-frame clones and lacks some. This table holds about 59,000 clones, roughly 94% found once. This clone was observed a single time. The TCR sequence derives from a female donor with multiple sclerosis, enrolled in a pregnancy study. Sequenced material: CD8+ T cells from peripheral blood mononuclear cells, taken after pregnancy.

The chain's CDR3 is CASSLYSGTSPNEQFF. The CDR3, as DNA: TGTGCCAGCAGCTTATACTCCGGGACTAGTCCCAATGAGCAGTTCTTC. This chain connects TRBV7-8 to TRBJ2-1; 8 bases agree with TRBD2. After removal of 2 bases from V and 6 bases from J, the junction contained 9 bases not matched to a gene. The CDR3 contains 16 residues. The germline V gene encodes CDR1 SGHVS and CDR2 FQNEAQ. Full variable domain (missing parts from reference TRBV7-8 and TRBJ2-1): GAGVSQSPRYKVAKRGQDVALRCDPISGHVSLFWYQQALGQGPEFLTYFQNEAQLDKSGLPSDRFFAERPEGSVSTLKIQRTQQEDSAVYLCASSLYSGTSPNEQFFGPGTRLTVL.